The source of this TCR beta chain is a study of blood T cell repertoires in COVID-19. On the study more broadly: PBMCs, B-cell-depleted T cells, or T cells were the source of the cDNA or gDNA that made up the material.

This clone was detected once. Measured with immunoSEQ multiplex PCR; TCRdb has only the in-frame clones, and not every one. The table records 270,000 or so clones, 86% of them present only once. CDR1 SGDLS and CDR2 YYNGEE come from the germline V gene. J gave up 5 bases and V 3 bases, and 7 bases lay outside the gene matches. This CDR3 has 16 residues. This sequence joins TRBV9 and TRBJ2-5; 13 nucleotides agree with TRBD2. The sequence was obtained from a woman in her 30s with COVID-19, enrolled during active disease. Sample: peripheral blood. CDR3: CASSGTSGGGTETQYF. The CDR3 DNA is TGTGCCAGCAGCGGGACTAGCGGGGGTGGAACGGAGACCCAGTACTTC.